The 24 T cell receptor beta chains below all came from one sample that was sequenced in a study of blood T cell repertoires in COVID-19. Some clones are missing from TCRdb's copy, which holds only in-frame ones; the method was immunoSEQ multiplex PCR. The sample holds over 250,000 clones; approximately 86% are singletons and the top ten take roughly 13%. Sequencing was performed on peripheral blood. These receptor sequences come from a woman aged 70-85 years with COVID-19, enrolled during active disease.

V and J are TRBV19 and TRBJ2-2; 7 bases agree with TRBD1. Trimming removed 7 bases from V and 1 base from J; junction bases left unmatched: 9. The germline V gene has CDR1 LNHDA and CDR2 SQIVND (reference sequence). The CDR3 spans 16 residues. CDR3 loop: CASKKAGTENTGELFF. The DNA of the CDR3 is TGTGCCAGTAAAAAAGCAGGGACAGAGAACACCGGGGAGCTGTTTTTT.

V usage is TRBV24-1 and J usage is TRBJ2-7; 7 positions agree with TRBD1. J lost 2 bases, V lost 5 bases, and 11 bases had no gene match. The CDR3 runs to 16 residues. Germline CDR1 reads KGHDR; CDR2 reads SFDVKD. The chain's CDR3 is CATSAHSGQGAYEQYF. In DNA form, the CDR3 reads TGTGCCACCAGTGCCCATAGTGGGCAGGGGGCCTACGAGCAGTACTTC.

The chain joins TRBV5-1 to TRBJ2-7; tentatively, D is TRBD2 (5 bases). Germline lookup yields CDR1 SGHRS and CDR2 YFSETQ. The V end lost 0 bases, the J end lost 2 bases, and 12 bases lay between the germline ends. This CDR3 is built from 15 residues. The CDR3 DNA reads TGCGCCAGCAGCTTGGGACACGTCGGGGCCTACGAGCAGTACTTC. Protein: CASSLGHVGAYEQYF.

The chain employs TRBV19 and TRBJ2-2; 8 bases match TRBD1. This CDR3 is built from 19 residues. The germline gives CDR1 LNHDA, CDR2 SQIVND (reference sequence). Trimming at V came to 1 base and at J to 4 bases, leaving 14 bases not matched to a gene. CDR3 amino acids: CASSIAAAGGARGTGELFF. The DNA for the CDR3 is TGTGCCAGTAGTATAGCCGCGGCAGGGGGCGCAAGGGGCACCGGGGAGCTGTTTTTT.

CDR3 nucleotides: TGCAGCGTCGCCGGAGGACGGTTCTATGGCTACACCTTC. Translating gives CSVAGGRFYGYTF. The chain joins TRBV29-1 to TRBJ1-2; D is undetermined. This CDR3 region has 13 residues. Per the germline V gene, CDR1 is SQVTM and CDR2 is ANQGSEA. The ends were cut back, 6 bases at V and 4 bases at J, with 15 bases in the middle.

The CDR3 region has the DNA TGCGCCAGCAGTGGAGGGGGCCTGAGGGGGGATGAGCAGTTCTTC. This encodes CASSGGGLRGDEQFF. This sequence joins TRBV4-3 and TRBJ2-1; D is possibly TRBD1 (7 bases). CDR1 and CDR2 from the germline V gene are LGHNA and YSLEER. V lost 6 bases, J lost 8 bases, and 20 bases lay in between. The CDR3 extends over 15 amino acids.

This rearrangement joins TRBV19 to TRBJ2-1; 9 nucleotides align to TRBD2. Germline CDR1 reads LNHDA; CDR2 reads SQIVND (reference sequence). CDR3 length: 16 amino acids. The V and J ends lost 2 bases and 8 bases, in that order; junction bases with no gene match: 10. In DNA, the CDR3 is TGTGCCAGTAGTATAAATTCCCTAGCGGGGAACTATGAGCAGTTCTTC. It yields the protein CASSINSLAGNYEQFF.

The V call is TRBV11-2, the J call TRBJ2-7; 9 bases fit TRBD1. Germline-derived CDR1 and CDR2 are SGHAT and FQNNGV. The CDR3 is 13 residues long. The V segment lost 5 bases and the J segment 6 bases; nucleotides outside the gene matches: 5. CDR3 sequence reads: CASSPRQGGEQYF. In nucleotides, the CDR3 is TGTGCCAGCAGCCCGCGACAGGGGGGCGAGCAGTACTTC.

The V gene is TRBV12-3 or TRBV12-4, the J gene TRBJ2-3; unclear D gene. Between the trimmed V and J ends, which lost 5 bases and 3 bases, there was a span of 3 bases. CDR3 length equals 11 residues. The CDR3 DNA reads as TGTGCCAGCAGTCATACAGATACGCAGTATTTT. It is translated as CASSHTDTQYF.

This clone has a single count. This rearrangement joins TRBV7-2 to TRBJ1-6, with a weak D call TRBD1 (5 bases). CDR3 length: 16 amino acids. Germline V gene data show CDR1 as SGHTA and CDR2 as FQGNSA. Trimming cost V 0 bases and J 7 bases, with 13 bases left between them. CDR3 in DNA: TGTGCCAGCAGCTTAGCGCCGCAGGGAGGGAATTCACCCCTCCACTTT. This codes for CASSLAPQGGNSPLHF. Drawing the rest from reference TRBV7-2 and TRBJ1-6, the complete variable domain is GAGVSQSPSNKVTEKGKDVELRCDPISGHTALYWYRQSLGQGLEFLIYFQGNSAPDKSGLPSDRFSAERTGGSVSTLTIQRTQQEDSAVYLCASSLAPQGGNSPLHFGNGTRLTVT.

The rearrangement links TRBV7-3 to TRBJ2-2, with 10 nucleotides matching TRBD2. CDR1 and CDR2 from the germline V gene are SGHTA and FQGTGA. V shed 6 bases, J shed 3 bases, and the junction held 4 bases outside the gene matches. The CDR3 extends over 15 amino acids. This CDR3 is CASSPTSGDTGELFF. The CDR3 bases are TGTGCCAGCAGTCCTACTAGCGGGGACACCGGGGAGCTGTTTTTT.

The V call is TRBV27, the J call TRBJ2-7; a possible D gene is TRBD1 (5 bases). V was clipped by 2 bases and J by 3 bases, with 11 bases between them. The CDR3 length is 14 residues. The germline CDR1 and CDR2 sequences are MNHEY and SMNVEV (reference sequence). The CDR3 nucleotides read TGTGCCAGCAGTTTAAAAGGACACGACTACGAGCAGTACTTC. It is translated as CASSLKGHDYEQYF.

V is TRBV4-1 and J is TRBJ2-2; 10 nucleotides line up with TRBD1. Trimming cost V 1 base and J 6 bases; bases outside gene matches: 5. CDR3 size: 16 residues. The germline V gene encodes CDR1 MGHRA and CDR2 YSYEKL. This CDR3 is CASSQVGQGKAGELFF. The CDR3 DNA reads TGCGCCAGCAGCCAAGTGGGACAGGGGAAGGCCGGGGAGCTGTTTTTT.

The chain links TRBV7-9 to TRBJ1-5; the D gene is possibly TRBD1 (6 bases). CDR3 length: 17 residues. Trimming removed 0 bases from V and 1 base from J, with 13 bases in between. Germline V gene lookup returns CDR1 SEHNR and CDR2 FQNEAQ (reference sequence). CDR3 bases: TGTGCCAGCAGCTTAGCAACTCAGGGGATGAGCAATCAGCCCCAGCATTTT. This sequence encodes CASSLATQGMSNQPQHF.

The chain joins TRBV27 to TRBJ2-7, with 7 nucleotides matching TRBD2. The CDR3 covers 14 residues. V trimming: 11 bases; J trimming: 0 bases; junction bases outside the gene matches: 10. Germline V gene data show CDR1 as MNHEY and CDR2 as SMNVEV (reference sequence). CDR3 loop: CASRPGGSSYEQYF. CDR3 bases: TGTGCCTCACGCCCGGGGGGAAGCTCCTACGAGCAGTACTTC.

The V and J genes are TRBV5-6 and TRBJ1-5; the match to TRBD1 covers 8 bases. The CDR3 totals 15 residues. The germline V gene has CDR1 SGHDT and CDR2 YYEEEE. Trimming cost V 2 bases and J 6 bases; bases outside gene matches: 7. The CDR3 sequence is CASSFGTGWGQPQHF. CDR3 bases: TGTGCCAGCAGCTTCGGGACAGGTTGGGGTCAGCCCCAGCATTTT.

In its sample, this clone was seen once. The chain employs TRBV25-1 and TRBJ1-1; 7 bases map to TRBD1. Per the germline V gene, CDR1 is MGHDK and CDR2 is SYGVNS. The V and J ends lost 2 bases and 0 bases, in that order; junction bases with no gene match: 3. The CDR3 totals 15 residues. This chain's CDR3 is CASSEPGQLNTEAFF. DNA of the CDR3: TGTGCCAGCAGTGAACCGGGACAGCTGAACACTGAAGCTTTCTTT. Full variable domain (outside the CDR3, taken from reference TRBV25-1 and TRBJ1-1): EADIYQTPRYLVIGTGKKITLECSQTMGHDKMYWYQQDPGMELHLIHYSYGVNSTEKGDLSSESTVSRIRTEHFPLTLESARPSHTSQYLCASSEPGQLNTEAFFGQGTRLTVV.

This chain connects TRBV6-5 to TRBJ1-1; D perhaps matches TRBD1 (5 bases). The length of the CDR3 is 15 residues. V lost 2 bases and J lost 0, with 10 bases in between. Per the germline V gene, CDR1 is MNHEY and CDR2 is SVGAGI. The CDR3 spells CASSYPGAMNTEAFF. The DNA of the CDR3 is TGTGCCAGCAGTTACCCTGGGGCTATGAACACTGAAGCTTTCTTT.

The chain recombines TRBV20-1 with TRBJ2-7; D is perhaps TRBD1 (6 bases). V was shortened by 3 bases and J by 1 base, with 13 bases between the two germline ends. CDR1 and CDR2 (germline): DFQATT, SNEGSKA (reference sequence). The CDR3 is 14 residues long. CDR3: CSASTGSASYEQYF. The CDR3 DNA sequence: TGCAGTGCTAGTACAGGGTCCGCTTCCTACGAGCAGTACTTC.

The CDR3 reads CASSRTGGNYGYTF. The DNA for the CDR3 is TGTGCCAGCAGTCGGACAGGGGGTAACTATGGCTACACCTTC. V is TRBV6-5 and J is TRBJ1-2, with 10 bases matching TRBD1. Germline CDR1 is MNHEY and CDR2 is SVGAGI. The V and J ends lost 5 bases and 1 base, in that order; junction bases with no gene match: 1. This CDR3 is 14 amino acids long.

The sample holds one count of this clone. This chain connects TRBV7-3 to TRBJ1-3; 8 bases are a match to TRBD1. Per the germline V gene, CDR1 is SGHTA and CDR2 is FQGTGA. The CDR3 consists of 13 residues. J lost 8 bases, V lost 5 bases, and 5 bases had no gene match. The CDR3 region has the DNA TGTGCCAGCAGCCCCGACAGGGGTGACACCATATATTTT. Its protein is CASSPDRGDTIYF. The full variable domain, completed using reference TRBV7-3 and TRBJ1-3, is GAGVSQTPSNKVTEKGKYVELRCDPISGHTALYWYRQSLGQGPEFLIYFQGTGAADDSGLPNDRFFAVRPEGSVSTLKIQRTERGDSAVYLCASSPDRGDTIYFGEGSWLTVV.

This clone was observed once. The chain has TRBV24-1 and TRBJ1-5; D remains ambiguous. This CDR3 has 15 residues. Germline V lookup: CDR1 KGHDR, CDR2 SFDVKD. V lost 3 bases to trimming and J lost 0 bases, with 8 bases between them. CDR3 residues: CATSDTRDSNQPQHF. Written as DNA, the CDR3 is TGTGCCACCAGTGATACCCGGGATAGCAATCAGCCCCAGCATTTT.

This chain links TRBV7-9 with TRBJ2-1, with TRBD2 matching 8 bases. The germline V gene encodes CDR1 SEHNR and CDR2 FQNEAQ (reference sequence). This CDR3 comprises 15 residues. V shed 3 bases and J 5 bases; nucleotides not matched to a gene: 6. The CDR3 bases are TGTGCCAGCAGCTTTTATGGCGGGGGGAACAATGAGCAGTTCTTC. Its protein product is CASSFYGGGNNEQFF.

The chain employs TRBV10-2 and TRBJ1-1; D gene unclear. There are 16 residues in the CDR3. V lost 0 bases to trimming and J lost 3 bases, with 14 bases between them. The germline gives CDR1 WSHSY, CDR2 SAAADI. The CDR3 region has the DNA TGCGCCAGCAGTGAGTCGCGGGGTGGACGGGACACTGAAGCTTTCTTT. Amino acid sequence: CASSESRGGRDTEAFF.